This TCR beta chain appears in the sequencing data of a study of PD-1 blockade in classical Hodgkin lymphoma. After autologous stem cell transplantation all patients relapsed, and prior brentuximab vedotin exposure differed between cohorts. The length of the CDR3 is 13 residues. CDR1 and CDR2 (germline): MRHNA, SNTAGT. Between the trimmed V and J ends, which lost 4 bases and 1 base, there was a span of 7 bases. Study results and caveats: Diminished baseline TCR diversity has been reported in newly diagnosed patients relative to healthy donors.

In the case of this clone: The antigen is undetermined.

The assay was immunoSEQ multiplex PCR, and TCRdb's table has in-frame clones only and misses some. The table includes tens of thousands of clones, more than 80% detected once. The J gene is TRBJ1-1, the V gene TRBV6-4; D gene unclear. This sequence was found in a human donor with classical Hodgkin lymphoma. The sequencing here drew on peripheral blood mononuclear cells (PBMCs), taken at baseline. For the CDR3, the DNA is TGTGCCAGCAGTGTCGGTTGGAACACTGAAGCTTTCTTT. Its protein is CASSVGWNTEAFF.